Listed below are T cell receptor beta chains from one sample, sequenced in a study of T cell changes during pregnancy in multiple sclerosis. TCRdb keeps only in-frame clones here, not all; method: immunoSEQ multiplex PCR. This table holds roughly 29,000 clones, 85% to 90% found once. This specimen was CD8+ T cells from peripheral blood mononuclear cells, taken before pregnancy. Every receptor here comes from a female donor with multiple sclerosis, enrolled in a pregnancy study. CDR3s include the opening cysteine and the closing phenylalanine or tryptophan. The order of the fields is CDR3 DNA, CDR3 protein, D gene, J gene, clone size, V gene. A D gene is named only where the DNA matches it firmly. For some rows the clone size is stated as once, few or many, or as a class when expanded; others skip it.

TGTGCCAGCAAACCGGACACGGCCTATGGCTACACCTTC | CASKPDTAYGYTF | NA | TRBJ1-2 | NA | TRBV5-4
TGTGCCAGCAGCTTAGGGGCGGGGGGGGTCAATGAGCAGTTCTTC | CASSLGAGGVNEQFF | TRBD2 | TRBJ2-1 | NA | TRBV11-2
TGTGCCAGCAGTTTCCTGACAGGTATGAATGAAGCTTTCTTT | CASSFLTGMNEAFF | NA | TRBJ1-1 | NA | TRBV6-5
TGTGCCAGCAGTGGACTAGCGGGGGGGCCAGATACGCAGTATTTT | CASSGLAGGPDTQYF | TRBD2 | TRBJ2-3 | NA | TRBV6-1
TGTGCCAGCAGTCCCGGGGGGGGGACAGATACGCAGTATTTT | CASSPGGGTDTQYF | TRBD2 | TRBJ2-3 | once | TRBV7-3
TGCGCCAGCAGCTCTAGGGATAGGTCGGGGGTCCCCAATGAGCAGTTCTTC | CASSSRDRSGVPNEQFF | NA | TRBJ2-1 | NA | TRBV5-1
TGTGCCTGGGAGAACCCGGGACAGGGGTCTGGCTACACCTTC | CAWENPGQGSGYTF | TRBD1 | TRBJ1-2 | NA | TRBV30
TGCAGCGTTGAAGACTGGAAGGTAGGAGGAGTTGAGAAGAGGAAGTATGGCTACACCTTC | CSVEDWKVGGVEKRKYGYTF | NA | TRBJ1-2 | NA | TRBV29-1
TGCAGCGGACTTGGGGGACAGGGCTCCTACGAGCAGTACTTC | CSGLGGQGSYEQYF | TRBD1 | TRBJ2-7 | NA | TRBV29-1
TGTGCCAGCAGTGAATATATGACAGAGTCCCCCTCCTACGAGCAGTACTTC | CASSEYMTESPSYEQYF | NA | TRBJ2-7 | NA | TRBV25-1
TGTGCCAGCAGCTTGGACGGGGAAGAGACCCAGTACTTC | CASSLDGEETQYF | NA | TRBJ2-5 | NA | TRBV5-8
TGTGCCAGCAGTGGCGGACTAGCGGGCTACAATGAGCAGTTCTTC | CASSGGLAGYNEQFF | TRBD2 | TRBJ2-1 | NA | TRBV6-4
TGTGCCAGCAGCCAACAGACGGACAGTCTAATACCTAACTATGGCTACACCTTC | CASSQQTDSLIPNYGYTF | NA | TRBJ1-2 | NA | TRBV7-2
TGTGCCAGTAGTATCGGACAGTCCGGACCCCTTTTAGGGACTGAAGCTTTCTTT | CASSIGQSGPLLGTEAFF | NA | TRBJ1-1 | NA | TRBV19
TGTGCCAGCAGCGGACAGGTTGGCACTGAAGCTTTCTTT | CASSGQVGTEAFF | TRBD1 | TRBJ1-1 | few | TRBV7-8
TGTGCCAGCGCAGAAGAGACAGGTTTTAACCCTGTCGAGCAGTACTTC | CASAEETGFNPVEQYF | NA | TRBJ2-7 | NA | TRBV28
TGTGCCAGCAGTTTCTGGCAGGGGGCAGATACGCAGTATTTT | CASSFWQGADTQYF | TRBD1 | TRBJ2-3 | once | TRBV27
TGTGCCAGTAGTACTGACTTAGATACTCAAGGCGGCTCCTACAATGAGCAGTTCTTC | CASSTDLDTQGGSYNEQFF | NA | TRBJ2-1 | NA | TRBV19
TGTGCCAGCAGTTTGCCCCCGGGACAGGCCAACTATGGCTACACCTTC | CASSLPPGQANYGYTF | TRBD1 | TRBJ1-2 | NA | TRBV28
TGTGCCATCTCAGGGGGGACAGATTTATTTAATACAGATACGCAGTATTTT | CAISGGTDLFNTDTQYF | NA | TRBJ2-3 | once | TRBV10-3
TGCGCCAGCAGCTTCTGGACAGGGGGCAATGAGCAGTTCTTC | CASSFWTGGNEQFF | TRBD1 | TRBJ2-1 | NA | TRBV4-3
TGTGCCAGCAGCCCAGAGACAGAGGGCTACACCTTC | CASSPETEGYTF | NA | TRBJ1-2 | NA | TRBV16
TGTGCCAGCAGCCCCATCGGGGGGTCCTACGAGCAGTACTTC | CASSPIGGSYEQYF | TRBD2 | TRBJ2-7 | NA | TRBV28
TGTGCCAGCAGCGTAGAGGATAGCCTCACAGATACGCAGTATTTT | CASSVEDSLTDTQYF | NA | TRBJ2-3 | NA | TRBV9
TGCGCCAGCAGCCACCGACGGGGGGGCTCTGGAAACACCATATATTTT | CASSHRRGGSGNTIYF | NA | TRBJ1-3 | NA | TRBV4-1
TGTGCCAGCTCACCTGGGACTAGCGGGGGCCAGAGCTCCTACAATGAGCAGTTCTTC | CASSPGTSGGQSSYNEQFF | TRBD2 | TRBJ2-1 | few | TRBV18
TGTGCCAGCAGTCCCAGCGGGGGGGGGACAGATACGCAGTATTTT | CASSPSGGGTDTQYF | TRBD2 | TRBJ2-3 | few | TRBV6-4
TGTGCCAGCAGCTTGGGTAGACGGGGATGGGAAAAACTGTTTTTT | CASSLGRRGWEKLFF | NA | TRBJ1-4 | NA | TRBV7-9
TGTGCCAGCAGTGACGGGACTAGCGGTGGCACAGATACGCAGTATTTT | CASSDGTSGGTDTQYF | TRBD2 | TRBJ2-3 | NA | TRBV6-4
TGTGCCAGCAGCGCCATTACGGGACAGACTTTGAACTATGGCTACACCTTC | CASSAITGQTLNYGYTF | TRBD1 | TRBJ1-2 | NA | TRBV2
TGTGCCAGCTCAACAACTTGGACAGGGGACAATGAGCAGTTCTTC | CASSTTWTGDNEQFF | TRBD1 | TRBJ2-1 | NA | TRBV18
TGCGCCAGCAGCTTGGACACGGGCGGGGGCTACACCTTC | CASSLDTGGGYTF | NA | TRBJ1-2 | NA | TRBV5-1
TGTGCCAGCAGTGGTCCGGGACAGAGGTACACCGGGGAGCTGTTTTTT | CASSGPGQRYTGELFF | TRBD1 | TRBJ2-2 | NA | TRBV28
TGTGCCAGCAGCTCCGGGAGGGAGGTAGGGACCCAGTACTTC | CASSSGREVGTQYF | TRBD2 | TRBJ2-5 | NA | TRBV13
TGTGCCAGCAGAGCGGGCGGGGCTTTCTTT | CASRAGGAFF | NA | TRBJ1-1 | NA | TRBV6-1
TGTGCCATCGCCCTAGCGGGGGGCACAGATACGCAGTATTTT | CAIALAGGTDTQYF | TRBD2 | TRBJ2-3 | NA | TRBV2
TGTGCCAGCAGACTAGTCCCGGGAAATGGCTACACCTTC | CASRLVPGNGYTF | NA | TRBJ1-2 | NA | TRBV27
TGCGCCAGCAGCCCTTCAGGATATAGCAATCAGCCCCAGCATTTT | CASSPSGYSNQPQHF | NA | TRBJ1-5 | NA | TRBV5-1
TGTGCCAGCAGTGCCGGGACAGGGGGCGATGAGCAGTTCTTC | CASSAGTGGDEQFF | TRBD1 | TRBJ2-1 | NA | TRBV6-4
TGCGCCAGCAGCTTGGGGCTTGGCTACACCTTC | CASSLGLGYTF | NA | TRBJ1-2 | NA | TRBV5-1
TGTGCCAGCAGTGCCCTTTCATCCGACAGGGGCGCTGGAAACACCATATATTTT | CASSALSSDRGAGNTIYF | TRBD1 | TRBJ1-3 | medium-sized | TRBV27
TGTGCCAGCCTGGGACAGGGGGCGAGGAGCTATGGCTACACCTTC | CASLGQGARSYGYTF | TRBD1 | TRBJ1-2 | NA | TRBV28
TGCGCCAGGGAAGACGGTAACAGGGGTGATGGCTACACCTTC | CAREDGNRGDGYTF | TRBD1 | TRBJ1-2 | NA | TRBV10-2
TGTGCCAGCAGCTATTTAGCGGGGGCTGTCAATGAGCAGTTCTTC | CASSYLAGAVNEQFF | TRBD2 | TRBJ2-1 | NA | TRBV7-8
TGTGCCATCAGTTTGGGACAGGGAGAAGGTCAGCCCCAGCATTTT | CAISLGQGEGQPQHF | TRBD1 | TRBJ1-5 | NA | TRBV10-3
TGTGCCTGGAGTGGGGGGGGTTGGCAGCCCCAGCATTTT | CAWSGGGWQPQHF | NA | TRBJ1-5 | NA | TRBV30
TGTGCCAGCAGCTCCGACCCCGGAGGCAACGAGCAGTACTTC | CASSSDPGGNEQYF | NA | TRBJ2-7 | NA | TRBV13
TGCGCCAGCAGGCCCTTCGCCCGGACAGATACGCAGTATTTT | CASRPFARTDTQYF | NA | TRBJ2-3 | NA | TRBV5-1
TGTGCCAGCAGTACCGTTGTTTCGGGGGGGGGAACCGCTGGCTACACCTTC | CASSTVVSGGGTAGYTF | NA | TRBJ1-2 | NA | TRBV28
TGTGCCAGCAGCGCGGGGACTAGCGGGGTCGAGCAGTACTTC | CASSAGTSGVEQYF | TRBD2 | TRBJ2-7 | NA | TRBV9
TGTGCCAGCTCACTTCTTCGGAACACCGGGGAGCTGTTTTTT | CASSLLRNTGELFF | NA | TRBJ2-2 | once | TRBV6-5
TGTGCCAGCAGCTTAAAGGCCCGAGGGGGGAGGGCGCAGTATTTT | CASSLKARGGRAQYF | NA | TRBJ2-3 | NA | TRBV7-8
TGTGCCAGCAGCCCATGGGACAGGGGGCTGGCAGATACGCAGTATTTT | CASSPWDRGLADTQYF | TRBD1 | TRBJ2-3 | NA | TRBV7-3
TGCAGCGTTTTTCATCGGGTGGCAGGGGACATTCGCGGCTACACCTTC | CSVFHRVAGDIRGYTF | NA | TRBJ1-2 | once | TRBV29-1